These 24 T cell receptor beta chains were all obtained from the same sample, sequenced in a study of beta chain features in type 1 diabetes. Expressed TCRB transcripts were sequenced, since all the RNA that had been isolated was reverse transcribed. The table came from immunoSEQ multiplex PCR; TCRdb's copy has only in-frame clones and leaves some out. The data show about 240,000 clones, roughly 30% seen once. Source material: central memory CD4+ T cells from blood. The receptors were sampled from a man between 25 and 39 years old in good health.

This clone was picked up one time. V and J are TRBV5-4 and TRBJ2-3; maybe TRBD2 (6 bases). Germline CDR1 is SGHNT and CDR2 is YYREEE (reference sequence). CDR3 size: 16 residues. With 4 bases removed from V and 2 bases from J, the gap between germline ends came to 17 bases. CDR3 sequence (DNA): TGTGCCAGCAGCAGGCGGGACGGGGGTCTCACAGATACGCAGTATTTT. It yields the protein CASSRRDGGLTDTQYF.

The chain is built from TRBV10-3 and TRBJ2-1; 13 nucleotides match TRBD2. This CDR3 region has 15 residues. Germline V gene data show CDR1 as ENHRY and CDR2 as SYGVKD. J gave up 7 bases and V 9 bases, and 9 bases lay outside the gene matches. CDR3 loop: CAISDGTSGKNEQFF. The DNA of the CDR3 is TGTGCCATTTCTGACGGGACTAGCGGGAAGAATGAGCAGTTCTTC.

This clone was counted a few times. Other DNA sequences from this sample encode an identical CDR3 as well. The chain employs TRBV30 and TRBJ1-5, with D hard to call. The germline CDR1 and CDR2 sequences are GTSNPN and SVGIG (reference sequence). CDR3 size: 13 residues. The V gene lost 1 base and the J gene lost 0 bases, with 4 bases spanning the gap. DNA of the CDR3: TGTGCCTGGAGTGGGGATAGCAATCAGCCCCAGCATTTT. Translating gives CAWSGDSNQPQHF.

The CDR3 bases are TGTGCCAGTAGTATTTCCGCGGGTGGCTCCGCAGATACGCAGTATTTT. As protein: CASSISAGGSADTQYF. This sequence joins TRBV19 and TRBJ2-3; a possible D gene is TRBD2 (5 bases). CDR3 length: 16 residues. The germline gives CDR1 LNHDA, CDR2 SQIVND (reference sequence). V lost 3 bases to trimming and J lost 4 bases, with 17 bases between them.

This clone was counted between two and nine times. The chain carries TRBV9 and TRBJ2-5; no reliable D call. In germline, CDR1 is SGDLS, CDR2 YYNGEE. Trimming stripped 0 bases from V and 5 bases from J, with 17 bases between. The CDR3 consists of 16 residues. CDR3: CASSVAGSPTVETQYF. The CDR3 DNA reads as TGTGCCAGCAGCGTAGCTGGCAGCCCGACGGTTGAGACCCAGTACTTC.

The genes are TRBV7-6 and TRBJ2-5, with 8 bases identical to TRBD1. J lost 7 bases, V lost 6 bases, and 10 bases had no gene match. Germline V gene data show CDR1 as SGHVS and CDR2 as FNYEAQ. The CDR3 length is 14 residues. CDR3 sequence (DNA): TGTGCCAGCAGGTCATGGACAGGGACCGGGACCCAGTACTTC. The encoded protein is CASRSWTGTGTQYF.

In its sample, this clone was seen a few times. The gene calls are TRBV10-3 and TRBJ2-5; the match to TRBD2 covers 7 bases. V shed 6 bases, J shed 3 bases, and the junction held 4 bases outside the gene matches. The germline V gene encodes CDR1 ENHRY and CDR2 SYGVKD. This CDR3 is 13 amino acids long. The CDR3 loop reads CAIRKRGEETQYF. The DNA of the CDR3 is TGTGCCATCAGGAAGCGGGGCGAAGAGACCCAGTACTTC.

This clone was counted a few times. The chain uses TRBV5-4 and TRBJ2-6; tentative D call: TRBD1 (5 bases). This CDR3 has 16 residues. Trimming stripped 0 bases from V and 4 bases from J, with 11 bases between. Germline V lookup: CDR1 SGHNT, CDR2 YYREEE (reference sequence). The CDR3 reads CASSLAGSVGANVLTF. For the CDR3, the DNA is TGTGCCAGCAGCTTGGCAGGGTCTGTGGGGGCCAACGTCCTGACTTTC.

The chain uses TRBV6-4 and TRBJ2-5; D is ambiguous. Judging by the DNA end, TRBJ2-7 fits better; the J call may be wrong. The germline V gene has CDR1 MRHNA and CDR2 SNTAGT. This CDR3 comprises 12 residues. Here the CDR3 reads CASSPIPYEQYF. Here the CDR3 DNA reads TGTGCCAGCAGCCCCATACCCTACGAGCAGTACTTC.

There are a few counts of this clone. This chain uses TRBV18 with TRBJ2-3, with D perhaps TRBD1 (7 bases). This CDR3 spans 15 amino acids. The germline gives CDR1 KGHSH, CDR2 LQKENI. The ends were cut back, 3 bases at V and 5 bases at J, with 15 bases in the middle. CDR3 bases: TGTGCCAGCTCACCGACCTATCAGGGGGGAGATACGCAGTATTTT. It is translated as CASSPTYQGGDTQYF.

This clone was counted once. V gene TRBV9 combines with J gene TRBJ2-1, with TRBD2 identical over 11 bases. Unmatched junction bases numbered 10, after V lost 4 bases and J lost 10 bases. CDR3 size: 15 residues. Per the germline V gene, CDR1 is SGDLS and CDR2 is YYNGEE. The CDR3 spells CASSQTSGALREQFF. The CDR3 DNA sequence: TGTGCCAGCAGCCAGACTAGCGGGGCCCTTAGAGAGCAGTTCTTC.

The V and J genes are TRBV7-9 and TRBJ2-1; the D gene could be TRBD1 or TRBD2 (5 bases each). Trimming pared 3 bases from V and 6 bases from J, leaving 12 bases between. The germline CDR1 and CDR2 sequences are SEHNR and FQNEAQ (reference sequence). This CDR3 comprises 14 residues. CDR3 nucleotide sequence: TGTGCCAGCAGCTTTATCGCAGGGAGCAATGAGCAGTTCTTC. Protein product: CASSFIAGSNEQFF.

The V call is TRBV29-1, the J call TRBJ1-1; weak D call: TRBD1 (5 bases). V was shortened by 6 bases and J by 10 bases, with 15 bases between the two germline ends. CDR3 length equals 11 residues. Germline values: CDR1 SQVTM, CDR2 ANQGSEA. The CDR3 DNA is TGCAGCGTCAACATGGGACTAGTAGCTTTCTTT. Its translation is CSVNMGLVAFF.

In regard to this clone: Possible read error: a much larger clone is one base away. The chain combines TRBV29-1 with TRBJ2-7; D possibly uses TRBD1 or TRBD2 (6 bases each). V was shortened by 7 bases and J by 5 bases, with 12 bases between the two germline ends. Looked up from germline, CDR1 is SQVTM and CDR2 is ANQGSEA. The CDR3 length is 11 residues. The chain's CDR3 is CSADGGDEQYF. CDR3 bases: TGCAGCGCCGACGGGGGCGACGAGCAGTACTTC.

Only a few counts were recorded for this clone. The CDR3 nucleotides read TGTGCCTGGAGTGAAGGACTAGCGATACTTGTGGATACGCAGTATTTT. Protein product: CAWSEGLAILVDTQYF. The V and J genes are TRBV30 and TRBJ2-3, with 9 bases that match TRBD2. Germline CDR1 reads GTSNPN; CDR2 reads SVGIG (reference sequence). This CDR3 has 16 residues. V was clipped by 1 base and J by 6 bases; unmatched bases: 11.

This clone was observed a handful of times. This chain connects TRBV5-5 to TRBJ2-7, with D possibly TRBD1 on 5 matching bases. Germline V gene sequence: CDR1 SGHKS, CDR2 YYEKEE (reference sequence). The CDR3 loop spans 12 amino acids. With 5 bases removed from V and 5 bases from J, the gap between germline ends came to 11 bases. The CDR3 DNA is TGTGCCAGCAGGGTTCCAGGGAACGAGCAGTACTTC. As protein: CASRVPGNEQYF.

This clone was seen many times. The rearrangement joins TRBV5-8 to TRBJ2-5; 16 bases map to TRBD2. Germline CDR1 and CDR2: SGHTS and YDEGEE. The CDR3 spans 16 residues. With 4 bases clipped from V and 3 bases from J, the junction kept 3 bases outside the gene matches. CDR3 sequence (DNA): TGTGCCAGCAGCCCTGGGACTAGCGGGAGGGAAGAGACCCAGTACTTC. It is translated as CASSPGTSGREETQYF.

This clone has more than one count but fewer than ten. A far larger clone is one base from this, pointing to a likely read error. The chain joins TRBV29-1 to TRBJ2-5; D is perhaps TRBD2 (6 bases). Germline V CDR1 and CDR2: SQVTM, ANQGSEA. There are 13 residues in the CDR3. V dropped 6 bases and J dropped 0 bases, with 11 bases sitting between them. As DNA, the CDR3 is TGCAGCGTCTGGCTAGCGTACCAAGAGACCCAGTACTTC. Its translation is CSVWLAYQETQYF.

The chain couples TRBV7-6 to TRBJ2-7; D unresolved. Germline V gene data show CDR1 as SGHVS and CDR2 as FNYEAQ. This CDR3 has 12 residues. V lost 1 base and J 3 bases, leaving 4 bases between the germline ends. CDR3 nucleotides: TGTGCCAGCAGCTTAGACCACTACGAGCAGTACTTC. Amino acids: CASSLDHYEQYF.

A few counts support this clone. The rearrangement uses TRBV11-2 and TRBJ2-1, with D possibly matching TRBD2 (5 bases). The CDR3 runs to 16 residues. Trimming took 5 bases from V and 0 from J, leaving 14 bases between them. Per the germline V gene, CDR1 is SGHAT and CDR2 is FQNNGV. The CDR3 nucleotides read TGTGCCAGCAGCCCTCGGGGTCTGAGCTCCTACAATGAGCAGTTCTTC. This translates into CASSPRGLSSYNEQFF.

This clone was picked up a small number of times. The V call is TRBV7-2, the J call TRBJ2-5; 7 bases agree with TRBD2. J was trimmed by 5 bases and V by 7 bases; bases with no gene match: 4. In germline, CDR1 is SGHTA, CDR2 FQGNSA. This CDR3 contains 12 residues. CDR3 sequence: CASTFSGETQYF. CDR3 coding DNA: TGTGCCAGCACCTTTAGCGGGGAGACCCAGTACTTC.

Only a few counts were recorded for this clone. This rearrangement joins TRBV2 to TRBJ2-7, with 8 positions matching TRBD2. Germline values: CDR1 SNHLY, CDR2 FYNNEI. The CDR3 sequence is 14 residues long. Trimming at V came to 7 bases and at J to 3 bases, leaving 8 bases not matched to a gene. CDR3 loop: CASKGLGAVYEQYF. In nucleotides, the CDR3 is TGTGCCAGCAAGGGACTAGGCGCGGTCTACGAGCAGTACTTC. The complete variable domain, with remaining parts taken from reference TRBV2 and TRBJ2-7, reads EPEVTQTPSHQVTQMGQEVILRCVPISNHLYFYWYRQILGQKVEFLVSFYNNEISEKSEIFDDQFSVERPDGSNFTLKIRSTKLEDSAMYFCASKGLGAVYEQYFGPGTRLTVT.

This rearrangement joins TRBV9 to TRBJ2-7; the D gene is possibly TRBD2 (5 bases). The CDR3 is 12 residues long. V lost 4 bases and J 6 bases, leaving 11 bases between the germline ends. From germline, CDR1 is SGDLS and CDR2 YYNGEE. The CDR3 spells CASSLSAGEQYF. The CDR3 DNA sequence: TGTGCCAGCAGCTTAAGTGCGGGCGAGCAGTACTTC.

The CDR3 is CASSQGGSGSKTGELFF. CDR3 bases: TGCGCCAGCAGCCAAGGGGGTAGCGGGAGTAAGACCGGGGAGCTGTTTTTT. The chain links TRBV4-3 to TRBJ2-2; 9 bases align to TRBD2. The ends lost 1 base at V and 5 bases at J; junction bases unmatched: 8. This CDR3 spans 17 amino acids. Germline lookup yields CDR1 LGHNA and CDR2 YSLEER.